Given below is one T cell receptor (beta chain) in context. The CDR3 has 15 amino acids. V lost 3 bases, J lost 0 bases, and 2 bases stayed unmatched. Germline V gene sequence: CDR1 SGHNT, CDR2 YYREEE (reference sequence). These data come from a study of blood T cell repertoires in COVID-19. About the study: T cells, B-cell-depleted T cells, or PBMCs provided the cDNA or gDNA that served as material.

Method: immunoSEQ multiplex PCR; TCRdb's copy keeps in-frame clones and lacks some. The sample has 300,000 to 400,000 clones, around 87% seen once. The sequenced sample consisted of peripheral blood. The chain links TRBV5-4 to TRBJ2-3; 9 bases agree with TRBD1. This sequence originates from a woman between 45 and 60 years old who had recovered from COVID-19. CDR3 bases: TGTGCCAGCAGCTGGGACAGGGCCAGCACAGATACGCAGTATTTT. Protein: CASSWDRASTDTQYF.